This T cell receptor beta chain was found in a study of blood T cell repertoires in COVID-19. Study-level information: Samples of COVID-19 (acute and convalescent) were obtained from the United States, Italy and Spain. PBMCs, B-cell-depleted T cells, or T cells provided the cDNA or gDNA that made up the material.

CDR1 is SNHLY, CDR2 FYNNEI, per germline. CDR3 length: 15 residues. The junction had 2 bases not matched to a gene; V was cut back by 5 bases and J by 3 bases. Authors' processing steps: Nucleated cell counts were estimated from reference gene primer amplification. Here immunoSEQ multiplex PCR was the method, and the copy in TCRdb shows in-frame clones only, minus some. That table supplies the V and J calls and clone size; D and trimming were determined from the DNA. The sample consists of about 440,000 clones, 87% of them appearing once. The source material was PBMCs or T cells enriched from blood (not recorded which). The chain couples TRBV2 to TRBJ2-1, with 12 nucleotides matching TRBD2. This sequence originates from a woman aged 18 to 35 with acute COVID-19. This chain's CDR3 is CASSSGLAGYNEQFF. CDR3 in DNA: TGTGCCAGCAGTTCGGGACTAGCGGGCTACAATGAGCAGTTCTTC.